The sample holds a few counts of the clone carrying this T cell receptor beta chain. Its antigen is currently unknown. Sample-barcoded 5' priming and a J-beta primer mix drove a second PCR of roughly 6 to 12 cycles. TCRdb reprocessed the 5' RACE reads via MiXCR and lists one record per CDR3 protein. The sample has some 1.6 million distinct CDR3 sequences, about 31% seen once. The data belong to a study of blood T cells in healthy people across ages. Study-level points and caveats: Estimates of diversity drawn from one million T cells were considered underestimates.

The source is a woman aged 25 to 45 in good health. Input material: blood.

CDR3 amino acids: CAGSTSGRGNEQFF. DNA of the CDR3: TGTGCCGGATCTACTAGCGGGAGAGGGAATGAGCAGTTCTTC. The chain employs TRBV2 and TRBJ2-1, with TRBD2 identical over 11 bases. The CDR3 has 14 residues. V shed 11 bases, J shed 7 bases, and the junction held 10 bases outside the gene matches. Per germline, CDR1 SNHLY and CDR2 FYNNEI.